The clone carrying this T cell receptor (beta chain) was seen many times. This sample was taken from a study of Graves' ophthalmopathy and Graves' hyperthyroidism. Trimming took 0 bases from V and 2 from J, leaving 16 bases between them. The CDR3 length is 17 residues. CDR1 SGHAT and CDR2 FQDESV come from the germline V gene (reference sequence). The sequenced template was RNA, covering the TCR beta CDR3 region. An opening RT-PCR round employed HTBI primers and preceded a second-round multiplex PCR. TCRdb fed the multiplex PCR reads into MiXCR, producing one record per CDR3 protein. The data show some 370,000 distinct CDR3 sequences, about 18% seen once.

The V call is TRBV11-1, the J call TRBJ1-1, with TRBD1 as a possible D gene (5 bases). This receptor was taken from an adult woman with stable Graves' hyperthyroidism. Sequencing was done on a sample of peripheral blood. In DNA form, the CDR3 reads TGTGCCAGCAGCTTAGCTCCTAGTTATGGGGCCAACACTGAAGCTTTCTTT. Protein product: CASSLAPSYGANTEAFF.